This T cell receptor beta chain appears in the sequencing data of a study of molecular identifiers for immune sequencing clone quantification. In regard to this clonotype: Its target is not known.

Germline-derived CDR1 and CDR2 are SGHVS and FQNEAQ. V lost 1 base and J 4 bases, leaving 17 bases between the germline ends. The CDR3 spans 17 residues. MiXCR, run by TCRdb on the PCR reads, gives a single entry per CDR3 protein. The repertoire holds about 65,000 distinct CDR3 sequences, with approximately 17% as singletons. Sorted naive CD8 T cells, roughly 20,000 to 1,100,000, were sequenced from 10%, 30% or 50% RNA. Study outcomes and limitations: Jurkat TCR RNA that was spiked in from one cell was reportedly detectable among roughly 1 million naive cells. Effector cells had over 98% of their molecules in clones above 20 RNA copies, while naive cells had under 1%.

The J gene is TRBJ2-1, the V gene TRBV7-8; a weak D match, TRBD2 (5 bases). Sequenced material: naive CD8+ T cells from blood, with Jurkat cell RNA spiked in. The subset was: FACS-sorted CD8+CD4-CCR7+CD45RA+ naive T cells. The receptor was isolated from a human donor in good health. Some libraries in this study had Jurkat cell RNA spiked in. The DNA for the CDR3 is TGTGCCAGCAGCTTAGGGCCAGCGGCCCCCCTTTACAATGAGCAGTTCTTC. Protein: CASSLGPAAPLYNEQFF.